One sample yielded the 21 T cell receptor beta chains listed below, sequenced in a study of blood T cell repertoires in COVID-19. Sequencing used immunoSEQ multiplex PCR; TCRdb keeps in-frame clones, though not all of them. The repertoire holds some 330,000 clones, with approximately 87% as singletons. Sequenced input: peripheral blood. The source is a woman aged 45-59 years with active or convalescent COVID-19.

V usage is TRBV6-5 and J usage is TRBJ1-1; 8 nucleotides line up with TRBD1. With V trimmed by 2 bases and J by 4 bases, 9 bases remained unmatched. CDR1 and CDR2 (germline): MNHEY, SVGAGI. The CDR3 length is 16 residues. The CDR3 DNA is TGTGCCAGCAGTTACACCACAGGGGGTTTGGGCACTGAAGCTTTCTTT. It codes for CASSYTTGGLGTEAFF.

The rearrangement links TRBV7-2 to TRBJ2-3; D not resolved. V was shortened by 2 bases and J by 1 base, with 10 bases between the two germline ends. Germline CDR1 reads SGHTA; CDR2 reads FQGNSA. The CDR3 contains 15 residues. The CDR3 here is CASSLYPLGTDTQYF. CDR3 nucleotides: TGTGCCAGCAGCTTATATCCGTTAGGCACAGATACGCAGTATTTT.

The rearrangement joins TRBV2 to TRBJ2-2, with 8 bases that match TRBD1. V lost 7 bases, J lost 3 bases, and 7 bases stayed unmatched. This CDR3 has 15 residues. Germline V gives CDR1 SNHLY, CDR2 FYNNEI. CDR3 sequence reads: CASKFETGDTGELFF. CDR3 DNA sequence: TGTGCCAGCAAGTTCGAGACAGGGGACACCGGGGAGCTGTTTTTT. Combining the CDR3 with reference TRBV2 and TRBJ2-2 gives the whole variable domain EPEVTQTPSHQVTQMGQEVILRCVPISNHLYFYWYRQILGQKVEFLVSFYNNEISEKSEIFDDQFSVERPDGSNFTLKIRSTKLEDSAMYFCASKFETGDTGELFFGEGSRLTVL.

J is TRBJ1-4 and V is TRBV6-6; no clear D. The CDR3 runs 14 residues. V was trimmed by 6 bases and J by 5 bases, leaving 13 bases between them. The germline gives CDR1 MNHNY, CDR2 SVGAGI (reference sequence). Here the CDR3 reads CASSLNAVNEKLFF. The CDR3 coding sequence is TGTGCCAGCAGCCTCAACGCGGTAAATGAAAAACTGTTTTTT.

The rearrangement joins TRBV20-1 to TRBJ1-1, with D possibly being TRBD1 (5 bases). Germline V gene data show CDR1 as DFQATT and CDR2 as SNEGSKA (reference sequence). V was shortened by 3 bases and J by 3 bases, with 17 bases between the two germline ends. The CDR3 sequence is 15 residues long. The CDR3 loop is CSASVLPSGDTEAFF. In nucleotides, the CDR3 is TGCAGTGCTAGTGTATTACCTTCGGGGGACACTGAAGCTTTCTTT.

The rearrangement joins TRBV28 to TRBJ1-4; D ambiguous. CDR3 length: 17 residues. The ends were cut back, 5 bases at V and 0 bases at J, with 16 bases in the middle. The germline V gene has CDR1 MDHEN and CDR2 SYDVKM. The CDR3 protein is CASSPIPTAATNEKLFF. CDR3 coding DNA: TGTGCCAGCAGTCCCATCCCGACTGCTGCAACTAATGAAAAACTGTTTTTT.

DNA for the CDR3: TGCGCCAGCAGCTTGGACCGGGGGTCGGCCGGGGAGCTGTTTTTT. Translation: CASSLDRGSAGELFF. J is TRBJ2-2 and V is TRBV5-1, with D possibly matching TRBD2 (6 bases). V lost 0 bases to trimming and J lost 6 bases, with 12 bases between them. CDR3 length: 15 residues. Germline assignment: CDR1 SGHRS and CDR2 YFSETQ.

The genes are TRBV27 and TRBJ1-2, with TRBD1 identical over 8 bases. This CDR3 region has 14 residues. With V trimmed by 4 bases and J by 4 bases, 5 bases remained unmatched. Germline V lookup: CDR1 MNHEY, CDR2 SMNVEV (reference sequence). The CDR3 DNA follows: TGTGCCAGCAGTTCACGGACAGGGCTCTATGGCTACACCTTC. It encodes CASSSRTGLYGYTF.

The rearrangement links TRBV7-8 to TRBJ2-3; D unresolved. With 1 base removed from V and 2 bases from J, the gap between germline ends came to 10 bases. Germline V gene lookup returns CDR1 SGHVS and CDR2 FQNEAQ. There are 15 residues in the CDR3. The CDR3 loop is CASSLGGQLTDTQYF. CDR3 in DNA: TGTGCCAGCAGCTTAGGAGGCCAGCTCACAGATACGCAGTATTTT.

This clone was seen a handful of times. CDR3 bases: TGTGCCAGCAGCTTAGTGCCTGCTAGCGGGAGTCGCGAGCAGTACTTC. Protein product: CASSLVPASGSREQYF. The chain has TRBV11-2 and TRBJ2-7, with 10 bases that match TRBD2. The J segment lost 6 bases and the V segment lost 1 base, leaving 9 bases of the junction unmatched. CDR1 and CDR2 (germline): SGHAT, FQNNGV. CDR3 length equals 16 residues.

Of note for this clone: The same CDR3 can be traced to other DNA sequences in this sample. The rearrangement joins TRBV4-2 to TRBJ1-4; the D gene is possibly TRBD1 (5 bases). Germline assignment: CDR1 LGHNA and CDR2 YNFKEQ. This CDR3 region has 15 residues. Trimming removed 1 base at V and 8 bases at J, with 14 bases between. The CDR3 bases are TGTGCCAGCAGCCAAGTAGGGACCCGGGGGGAAAAACTGTTTTTT. Translated, it gives CASSQVGTRGEKLFF.

This chain links TRBV12-5 with TRBJ1-1; D gene uncertain. This CDR3 has 14 residues. Trimming removed 1 base from V and 12 bases from J, with 18 bases in between. The germline gives CDR1 LGHNT, CDR2 FRNRAP. In DNA, the CDR3 is TGTGCTAGTGGTTTGGCAACCCTTGGACTGGTGACTTTCTTT. Its protein is CASGLATLGLVTFF.

V is TRBV24-1 and J is TRBJ1-5, with D perhaps matching TRBD1 (6 bases). Between the trimmed V and J ends, which lost 4 bases and 7 bases, there was a span of 13 bases. Germline V gene sequence: CDR1 KGHDR, CDR2 SFDVKD. The CDR3 has 14 residues. The CDR3 loop is CATSDSGEGQPQHF. The DNA for the CDR3 is TGTGCCACCAGTGACTCAGGGGAGGGGCAGCCCCAGCATTTT.

The rearrangement uses TRBV7-9 and TRBJ1-1; 8 positions agree with TRBD1. Germline V lookup: CDR1 SEHNR, CDR2 FQNEAQ (reference sequence). The CDR3 is 16 residues long. Trimming took 4 bases from V and 3 from J; bases not matched to a gene: 10. The CDR3 loop reads CASSSQDRAKDTEAFF. The CDR3 DNA follows: TGTGCCAGCAGCTCGCAGGACAGGGCTAAGGACACTGAAGCTTTCTTT.

The V gene is TRBV28, the J gene TRBJ1-2, with D maybe TRBD1 (5 bases). CDR1 is MDHEN, CDR2 SYDVKM, per germline. Trimming stripped 10 bases from V and 3 bases from J, with 30 bases between. The length of the CDR3 is 18 residues. The CDR3 DNA follows: TGTGCCACCGAGTCGATCCGGATTTGGGGGGACGGGGACTATGGCTACACCTTC. This gives the protein CATESIRIWGDGDYGYTF.

The genes are TRBV7-2 and TRBJ2-5; TRBD1 might be the D (6 bases). CDR1 and CDR2 (germline): SGHTA, FQGNSA. V was cut by 5 bases and J by 1 base, with 14 bases left in between. CDR3 size: 15 residues. CDR3: CASSPLQGSQETQYF. The CDR3 DNA follows: TGTGCCAGCAGCCCCTTACAGGGATCCCAAGAGACCCAGTACTTC.

This chain links TRBV4-1 with TRBJ2-2; TRBD2 matches at 7 bases. Germline V gene lookup returns CDR1 MGHRA and CDR2 YSYEKL. The CDR3 has 17 residues. V shed 2 bases, J shed 1 base, and the junction held 7 bases outside the gene matches. The CDR3 sequence: CASSQLTAGVNTGELFF. CDR3 bases: TGCGCCAGCAGCCAATTAACCGCGGGGGTGAACACCGGGGAGCTGTTTTTT.

This clone was seen a single time. The chain carries TRBV18 and TRBJ1-1; D gene uncertain. The CDR3 length is 15 residues. Trimming pared 3 bases from V and 2 bases from J, leaving 13 bases between. Germline-derived CDR1 and CDR2 are KGHSH and LQKENI. The CDR3 coding sequence is TGTGCCAGCTCACCGCGCGTGGCGGTTAACACTGAAGCTTTCTTT. This translates into CASSPRVAVNTEAFF.

The chain couples TRBV5-6 to TRBJ1-5; maybe TRBD1 (5 bases). Looked up from germline, CDR1 is SGHDT and CDR2 is YYEEEE. The CDR3 spans 17 residues. V lost 2 bases, J lost 2 bases, and 17 bases lay in between. Here the CDR3 DNA reads TGTGCCAGCAGCTTTTGGTTGGGGGGTCGGGGCAATCAGCCCCAGCATTTT. As protein: CASSFWLGGRGNQPQHF.

V and J are TRBV6-5 and TRBJ1-5, with D maybe TRBD1 (6 bases). V gave up 9 bases and J gave up 7 bases, with 16 bases separating them. The CDR3 extends over 13 amino acids. The germline CDR1 and CDR2 sequences are MNHEY and SVGAGI. In DNA form, the CDR3 reads TGTGCCAGTCGGGGGGGGGCAGCCCAGCCCCAGCATTTT. As protein: CASRGGAAQPQHF.

This chain connects TRBV6-1 to TRBJ1-5, with 9 nucleotides matching TRBD1. Looked up from germline, CDR1 is MNHNS and CDR2 is SASEGT. This CDR3 spans 17 amino acids. Losses at the gene ends were 2 bases for V and 6 bases for J; bases not matched to a gene: 11. Here the CDR3 DNA reads TGTGCCAGCAGTGAACTTATGACAGGGGGACGTGGTCAGCCCCAGCATTTT. Amino acids: CASSELMTGGRGQPQHF.